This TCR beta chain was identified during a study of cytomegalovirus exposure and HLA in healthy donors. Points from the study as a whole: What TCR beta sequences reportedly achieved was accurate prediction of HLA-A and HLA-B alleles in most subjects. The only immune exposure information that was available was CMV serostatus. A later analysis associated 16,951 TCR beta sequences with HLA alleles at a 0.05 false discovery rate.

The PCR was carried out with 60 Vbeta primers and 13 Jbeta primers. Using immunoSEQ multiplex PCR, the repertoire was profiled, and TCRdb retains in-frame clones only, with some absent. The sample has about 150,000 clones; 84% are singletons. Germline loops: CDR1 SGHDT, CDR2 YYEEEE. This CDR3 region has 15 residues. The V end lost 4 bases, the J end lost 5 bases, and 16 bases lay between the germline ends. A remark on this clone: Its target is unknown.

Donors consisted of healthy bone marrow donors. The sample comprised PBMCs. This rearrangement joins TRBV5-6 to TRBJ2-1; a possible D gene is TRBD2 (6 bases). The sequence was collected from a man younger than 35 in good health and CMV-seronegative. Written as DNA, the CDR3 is TGTGCCAGCAGCCGTCCTAGCGAACCAAACAATGAGCAGTTCTTC. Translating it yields CASSRPSEPNNEQFF.